Sequencing of this T cell receptor (beta chain) was carried out in a study of shared clonotypes between healthy human individuals. Across the whole study: A couple of women and three men aged 18 to 49 made up the donors.

Donors had no recently reported acute infections or vaccinations and were HIV-negative. Germline CDR1 and CDR2: SNHLY and FYNNEI. Trimming pared 2 bases from V and 0 bases from J, leaving 8 bases between. The CDR3 extends over 15 amino acids. In the study's own analysis: Sequence data from immunoSEQ were junction-only and lacked quality scores; consequently, filtering differed. The repertoire was sequenced with immunoSEQ multiplex PCR; TCRdb's copy has only in-frame clones and lacks some. For V, J and clone size, that table is used; D and trimming come from the DNA. This table has nearly 500,000 clones, 76% appearing once.

Sequencing was carried out using PBMCs. The rearrangement links TRBV2 to TRBJ2-1, with D possibly matching TRBD1 (5 bases). The TCR sequence derives from a woman between 40 and 55 years old in good health. Some clones in this sample may be carry-over from other donors' samples. The CDR3 DNA follows: TGTGCCAGCAGTGAACAGGGATACTCCTACAATGAGCAGTTCTTC. This translates into CASSEQGYSYNEQFF.